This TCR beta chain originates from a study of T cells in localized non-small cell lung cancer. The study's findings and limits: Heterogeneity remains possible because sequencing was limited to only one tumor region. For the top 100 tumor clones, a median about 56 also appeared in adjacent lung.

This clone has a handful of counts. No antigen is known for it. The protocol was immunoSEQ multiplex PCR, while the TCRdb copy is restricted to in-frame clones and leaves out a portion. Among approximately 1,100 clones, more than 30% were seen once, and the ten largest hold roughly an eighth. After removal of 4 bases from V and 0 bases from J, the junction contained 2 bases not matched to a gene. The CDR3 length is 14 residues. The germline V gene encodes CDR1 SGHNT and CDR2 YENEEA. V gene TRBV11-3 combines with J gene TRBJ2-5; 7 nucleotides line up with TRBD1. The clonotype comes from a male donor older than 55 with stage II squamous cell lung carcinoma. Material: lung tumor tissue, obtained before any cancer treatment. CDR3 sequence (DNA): TGTGCCAGCAGCTCGACAGGGTACCAAGAGACCCAGTACTTC. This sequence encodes CASSSTGYQETQYF.